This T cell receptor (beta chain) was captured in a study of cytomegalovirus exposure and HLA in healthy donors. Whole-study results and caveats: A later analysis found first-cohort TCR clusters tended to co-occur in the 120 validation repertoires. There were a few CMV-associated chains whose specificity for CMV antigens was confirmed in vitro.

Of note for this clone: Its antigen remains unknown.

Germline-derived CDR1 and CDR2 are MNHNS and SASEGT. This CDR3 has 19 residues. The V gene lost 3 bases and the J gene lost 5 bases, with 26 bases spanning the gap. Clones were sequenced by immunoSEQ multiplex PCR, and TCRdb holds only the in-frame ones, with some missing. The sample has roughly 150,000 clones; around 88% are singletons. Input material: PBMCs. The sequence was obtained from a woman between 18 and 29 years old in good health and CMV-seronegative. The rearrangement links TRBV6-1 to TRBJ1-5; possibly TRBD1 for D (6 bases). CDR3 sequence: CASSDVLTPARDIHQPQHF. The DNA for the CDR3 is TGTGCCAGCAGTGACGTGCTAACCCCCGCCCGGGACATACATCAGCCCCAGCATTTT.